The T cell receptor (beta chain) described here comes from a study of T-cell reconstitution after alpha-beta-depleted transplantation in children. Broader study findings: Roughly two months post-transplant, alpha-beta T cells reportedly originated from several hundred graft clones that had expanded. At one year after transplant, newly produced T cells mostly accounted for T-cell counts and diversity.

Preparation of the TCRbeta library used unique molecular identifiers. TCRdb reprocessed the PCR reads via MiXCR and lists one record per CDR3 protein. The profile covers fewer than 700,000 distinct CDR3 sequences, with 10% to 15% appearing a single time and about 2.2% taken by the ten largest. Concerning this clonotype: Its specificity is not known.

The CDR3 length is 16 residues. V shed 3 bases, J shed 4 bases, and the junction held 6 bases outside the gene matches. CDR1 LGHNA and CDR2 YNFKEQ come from the germline V gene. Sample: PBMCs, mostly from graft donor cells, taken 360 days after TCRalphabeta/CD19-depleted stem cell transplant. The TCR comes from a male patient younger than 18 who had a stem cell transplant for acute myeloid leukemia, so the T cells may come from the graft donor. The genes are TRBV4-2 and TRBJ2-2, with 9 bases matching TRBD2. The CDR3 here is CASSQGLAGPTGELFF. CDR3 nucleotides: TGTGCCAGCAGCCAGGGGCTAGCGGGGCCCACCGGGGAGCTGTTTTTT.